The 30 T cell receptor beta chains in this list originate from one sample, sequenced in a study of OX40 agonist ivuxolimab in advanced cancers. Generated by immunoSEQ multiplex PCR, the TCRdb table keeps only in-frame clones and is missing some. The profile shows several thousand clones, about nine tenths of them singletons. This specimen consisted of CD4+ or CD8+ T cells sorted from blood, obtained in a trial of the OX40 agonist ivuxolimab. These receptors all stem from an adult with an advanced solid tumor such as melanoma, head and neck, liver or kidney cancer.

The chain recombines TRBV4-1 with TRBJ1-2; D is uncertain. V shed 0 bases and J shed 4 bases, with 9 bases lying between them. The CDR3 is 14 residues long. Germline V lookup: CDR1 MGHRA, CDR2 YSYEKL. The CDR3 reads CASSQDGSLYGYTF. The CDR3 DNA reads TGCGCCAGCAGCCAAGACGGTAGCCTCTATGGCTACACCTTC.

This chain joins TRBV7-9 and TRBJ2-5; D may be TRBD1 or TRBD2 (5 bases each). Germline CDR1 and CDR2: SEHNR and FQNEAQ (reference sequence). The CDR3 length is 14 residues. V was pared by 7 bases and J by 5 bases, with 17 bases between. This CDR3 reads CASNKFGASETQYF. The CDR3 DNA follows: TGTGCCAGCAACAAATTCGGGGCATCGGAGACCCAGTACTTC.

This CDR3 is CASSSGNTIYF. CDR3 bases: TGTGCCAGCAGTTCTGGAAACACCATATATTTT. V usage is TRBV27 and J usage is TRBJ1-3; D not certain. Trimming left V 4 bases short and J 2 bases short, with 0 bases between. Germline values: CDR1 MNHEY, CDR2 SMNVEV (reference sequence). The CDR3 runs 11 residues.

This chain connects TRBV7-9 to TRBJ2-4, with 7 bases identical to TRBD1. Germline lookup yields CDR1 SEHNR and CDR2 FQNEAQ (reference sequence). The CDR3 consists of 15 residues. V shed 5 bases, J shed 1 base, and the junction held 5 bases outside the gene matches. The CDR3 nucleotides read TGTGCCAGCAGCATAGAGACAGGGGCCAAAAACATTCAGTACTTC. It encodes CASSIETGAKNIQYF. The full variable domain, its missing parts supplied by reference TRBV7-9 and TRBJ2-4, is DTGVSQNPRHKITKRGQNVTFRCDPISEHNRLYWYRQTLGQGPEFLTYFQNEAQLEKSRLLSDRFSAERPKGSFSTLEIQRTEQGDSAMYLCASSIETGAKNIQYFGAGTRLSVL.

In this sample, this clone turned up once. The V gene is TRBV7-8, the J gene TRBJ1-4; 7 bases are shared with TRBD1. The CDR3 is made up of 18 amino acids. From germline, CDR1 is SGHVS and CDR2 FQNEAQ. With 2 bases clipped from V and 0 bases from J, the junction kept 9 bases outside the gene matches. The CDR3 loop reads CASSLNGQGVSTNEKLFF. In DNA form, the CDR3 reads TGTGCCAGCAGCTTAAACGGGCAGGGGGTTTCAACTAATGAAAAACTGTTTTTT.

The CDR3 region is CASSDGLNTEAFF. Here the CDR3 DNA reads TGTGCCAGCAGCGACGGGTTAAACACTGAAGCTTTCTTT. J is TRBJ1-1 and V is TRBV9; D call uncertain. The CDR3 has 13 residues. V lost 3 bases and J lost 2, with 8 bases in between. The germline V gene encodes CDR1 SGDLS and CDR2 YYNGEE.

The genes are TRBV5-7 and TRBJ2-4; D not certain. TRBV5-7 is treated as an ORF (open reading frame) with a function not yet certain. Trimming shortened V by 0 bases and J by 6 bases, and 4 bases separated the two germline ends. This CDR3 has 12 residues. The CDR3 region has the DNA TGTGCCAGCAGCTTGGAGGCAAACATTCAGTACTTC. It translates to CASSLEANIQYF.

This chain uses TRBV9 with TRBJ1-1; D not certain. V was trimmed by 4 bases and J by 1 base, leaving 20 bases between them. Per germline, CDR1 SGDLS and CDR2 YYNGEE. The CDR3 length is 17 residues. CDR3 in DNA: TGTGCCAGCAGCTTTCAATCGGGGATAGACTCGAACACTGAAGCTTTCTTT. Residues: CASSFQSGIDSNTEAFF.

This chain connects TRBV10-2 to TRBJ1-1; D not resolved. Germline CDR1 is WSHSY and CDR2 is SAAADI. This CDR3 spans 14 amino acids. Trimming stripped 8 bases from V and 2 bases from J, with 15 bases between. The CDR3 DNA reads TGCGCCAGCCTTATTATGTCGGGTAACACTGAAGCTTTCTTT. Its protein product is CASLIMSGNTEAFF.

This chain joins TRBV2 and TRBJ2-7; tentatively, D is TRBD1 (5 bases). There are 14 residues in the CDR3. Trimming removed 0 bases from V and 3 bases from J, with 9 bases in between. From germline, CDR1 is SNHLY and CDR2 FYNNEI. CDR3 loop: CASSEALTDYEQYF. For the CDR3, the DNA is TGTGCCAGCAGTGAAGCATTGACAGACTACGAGCAGTACTTC.

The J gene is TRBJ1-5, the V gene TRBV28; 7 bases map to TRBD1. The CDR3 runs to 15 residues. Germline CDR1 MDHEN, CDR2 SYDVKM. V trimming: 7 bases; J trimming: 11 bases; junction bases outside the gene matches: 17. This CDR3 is CASILSPGGVSAQHF. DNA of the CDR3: TGTGCCAGCATCCTCTCACCAGGGGGGGTATCGGCCCAGCATTTT.

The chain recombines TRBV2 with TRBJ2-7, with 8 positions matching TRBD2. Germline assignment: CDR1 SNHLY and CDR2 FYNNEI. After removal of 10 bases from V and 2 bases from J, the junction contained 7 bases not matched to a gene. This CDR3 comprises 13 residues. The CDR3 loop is CATEEGLAYEQYF. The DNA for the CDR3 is TGTGCCACCGAAGAGGGACTAGCCTACGAGCAGTACTTC.

The CDR3 reads CASSLIGEGPNEQFF. The CDR3 DNA follows: TGTGCCAGCAGCCTAATTGGGGAGGGCCCCAATGAGCAGTTCTTC. The chain employs TRBV4-2 and TRBJ2-1, with 7 bases lining up with TRBD2. The CDR3 has 15 residues. CDR1 and CDR2 (germline): LGHNA, YNFKEQ. The V segment lost 4 bases and the J segment 6 bases; nucleotides outside the gene matches: 9.

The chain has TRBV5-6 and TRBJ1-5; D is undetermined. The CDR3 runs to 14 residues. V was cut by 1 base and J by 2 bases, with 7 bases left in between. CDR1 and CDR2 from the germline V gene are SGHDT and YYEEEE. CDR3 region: CASSLQAGNQPQHF. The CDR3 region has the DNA TGTGCCAGCAGCTTGCAAGCGGGCAATCAGCCCCAGCATTTT.

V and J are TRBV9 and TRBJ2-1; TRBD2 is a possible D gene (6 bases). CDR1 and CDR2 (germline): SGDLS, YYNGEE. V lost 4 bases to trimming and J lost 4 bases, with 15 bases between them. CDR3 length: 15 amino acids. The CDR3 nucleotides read TGTGCCAGCAGCTTACGGGGGACTGGTTACAATGAGCAGTTCTTC. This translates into CASSLRGTGYNEQFF.

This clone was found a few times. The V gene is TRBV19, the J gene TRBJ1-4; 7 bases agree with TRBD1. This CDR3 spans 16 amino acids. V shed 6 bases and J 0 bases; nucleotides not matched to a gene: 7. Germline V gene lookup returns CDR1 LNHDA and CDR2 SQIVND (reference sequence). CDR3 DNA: TGTGCCAGTAGCCCTGGACAGGACGCAACTAATGAAAAACTGTTTTTT. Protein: CASSPGQDATNEKLFF.

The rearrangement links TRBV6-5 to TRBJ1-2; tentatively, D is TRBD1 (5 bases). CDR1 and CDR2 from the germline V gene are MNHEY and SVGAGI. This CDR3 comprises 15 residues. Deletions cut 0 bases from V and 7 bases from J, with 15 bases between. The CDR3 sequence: CASSYSSQGYSGYTF. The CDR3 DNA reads TGTGCCAGCAGTTACTCATCCCAGGGATACAGTGGCTACACCTTC.

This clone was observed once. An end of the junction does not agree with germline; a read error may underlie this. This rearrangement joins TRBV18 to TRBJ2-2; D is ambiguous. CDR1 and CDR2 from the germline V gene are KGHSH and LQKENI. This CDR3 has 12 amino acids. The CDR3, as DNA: TGTGCCAGCTCACCAGACACCAGGGAGCTGTTTTTT. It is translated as CASSPDTRELFF. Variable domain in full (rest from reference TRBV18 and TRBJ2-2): NAGVMQNPRHLVRRRGQEARLRCSPMKGHSHVYWYRQLPEEGLKFMVYLQKENIIDESGMPKERFSAEFPKEGPSILRIQQVVRGDSAAYFCASSPDTRELFFGEGSRLTVL.

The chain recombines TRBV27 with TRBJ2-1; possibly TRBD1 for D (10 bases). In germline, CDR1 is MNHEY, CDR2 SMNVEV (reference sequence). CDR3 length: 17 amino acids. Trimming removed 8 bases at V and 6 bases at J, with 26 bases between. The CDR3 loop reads CASRDRGPLAGLNEQFF. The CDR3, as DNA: TGTGCCAGCCGGGACAGGGGACCGCTAGCGGGACTCAATGAGCAGTTCTTC.

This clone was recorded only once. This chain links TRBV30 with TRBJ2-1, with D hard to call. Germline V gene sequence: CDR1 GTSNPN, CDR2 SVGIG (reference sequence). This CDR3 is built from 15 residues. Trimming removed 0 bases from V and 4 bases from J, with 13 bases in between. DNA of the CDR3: TGTGCCTGGAGTGTACTTAGTCCACTATACAATGAGCAGTTCTTC. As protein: CAWSVLSPLYNEQFF. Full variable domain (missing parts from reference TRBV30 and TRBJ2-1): SQTIHQWPATLVQPVGSPLSLECTVEGTSNPNLYWYRQAAGRGLQLLFYSVGIGQISSEVPQNLSASRPQDRQFILSSKKLLLSDSGFYLCAWSVLSPLYNEQFFGPGTRLTVL.

The CDR3 nucleotides are TGTGCCAGCTGGGGGGGGGAGCTACAAGAGACCCAGTACTTC. This encodes CASWGGELQETQYF. The chain has TRBV7-9 and TRBJ2-5, with TRBD2 matching 7 bases. The CDR3 consists of 14 residues. The ends lost 8 bases at V and 2 bases at J; junction bases unmatched: 8. Germline CDR1 and CDR2: SEHNR and FQNEAQ (reference sequence).

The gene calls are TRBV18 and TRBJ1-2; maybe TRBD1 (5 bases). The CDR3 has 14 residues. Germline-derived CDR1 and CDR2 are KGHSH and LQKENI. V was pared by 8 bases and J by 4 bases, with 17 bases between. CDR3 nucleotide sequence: TGTGCCAGCACGGGACGGGAGGAATTCTATGGCTACACCTTC. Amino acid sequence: CASTGREEFYGYTF.

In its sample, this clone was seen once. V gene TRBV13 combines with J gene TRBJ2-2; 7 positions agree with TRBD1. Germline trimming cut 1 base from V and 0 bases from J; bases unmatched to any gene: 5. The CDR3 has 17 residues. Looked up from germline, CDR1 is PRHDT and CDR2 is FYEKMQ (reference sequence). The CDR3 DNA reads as TGTGCCAGCAGCTTAGAGGATAGGGGGCCGAACACCGGGGAGCTGTTTTTT. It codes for CASSLEDRGPNTGELFF.

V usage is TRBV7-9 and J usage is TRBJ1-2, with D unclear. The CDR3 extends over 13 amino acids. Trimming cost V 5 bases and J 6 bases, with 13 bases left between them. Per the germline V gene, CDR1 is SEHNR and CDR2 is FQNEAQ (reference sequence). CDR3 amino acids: CASSPSNEDGYTF. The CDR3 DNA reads TGTGCCAGCAGCCCTTCAAATGAGGATGGCTACACCTTC. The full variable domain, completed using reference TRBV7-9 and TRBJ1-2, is DTGVSQNPRHKITKRGQNVTFRCDPISEHNRLYWYRQTLGQGPEFLTYFQNEAQLEKSRLLSDRFSAERPKGSFSTLEIQRTEQGDSAMYLCASSPSNEDGYTFGSGTRLTVV.

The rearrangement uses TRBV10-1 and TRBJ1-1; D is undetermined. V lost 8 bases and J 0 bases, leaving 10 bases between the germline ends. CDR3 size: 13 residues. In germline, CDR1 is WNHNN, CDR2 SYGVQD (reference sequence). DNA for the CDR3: TGCGCCAGCCTGGGCCCCATGAACACTGAAGCTTTCTTT. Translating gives CASLGPMNTEAFF.

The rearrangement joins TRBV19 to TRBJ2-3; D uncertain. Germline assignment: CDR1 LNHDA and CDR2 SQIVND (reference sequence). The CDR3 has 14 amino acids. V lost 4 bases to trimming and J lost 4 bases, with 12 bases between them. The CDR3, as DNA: TGTGCCAGTAGTACCATTGGAGCAGCAGATACGCAGTATTTT. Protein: CASSTIGAADTQYF.

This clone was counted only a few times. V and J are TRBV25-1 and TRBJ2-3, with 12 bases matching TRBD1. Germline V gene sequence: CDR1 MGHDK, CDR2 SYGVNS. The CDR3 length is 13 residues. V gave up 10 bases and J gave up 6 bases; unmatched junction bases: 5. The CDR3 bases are TGTGCCACAGGGACAGGGGGCCCTGATACGCAGTATTTT. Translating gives CATGTGGPDTQYF.

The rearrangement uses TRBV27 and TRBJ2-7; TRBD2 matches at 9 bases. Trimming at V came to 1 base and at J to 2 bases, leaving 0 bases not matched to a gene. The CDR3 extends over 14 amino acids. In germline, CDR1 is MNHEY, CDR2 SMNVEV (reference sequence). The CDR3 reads CASSLLAGAYEQYF. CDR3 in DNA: TGTGCCAGCAGTTTATTAGCGGGGGCCTACGAGCAGTACTTC.

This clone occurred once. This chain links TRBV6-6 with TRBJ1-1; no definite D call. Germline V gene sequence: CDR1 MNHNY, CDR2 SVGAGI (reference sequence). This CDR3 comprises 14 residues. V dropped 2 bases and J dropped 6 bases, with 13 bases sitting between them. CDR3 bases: TGTGCCAGCAGTTACCGCATGGGTTTCGCTGAAGCTTTCTTT. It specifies CASSYRMGFAEAFF.

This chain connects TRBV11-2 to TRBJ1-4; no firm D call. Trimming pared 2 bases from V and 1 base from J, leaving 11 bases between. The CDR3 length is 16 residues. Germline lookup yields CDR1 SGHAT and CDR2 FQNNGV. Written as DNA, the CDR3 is TGTGCCAGCAGCTTACCTACCGACGGAACTAATGAAAAACTGTTTTTT. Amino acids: CASSLPTDGTNEKLFF. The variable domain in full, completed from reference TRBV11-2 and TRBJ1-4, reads EAGVAQSPRYKIIEKRQSVAFWCNPISGHATLYWYQQILGQGPKLLIQFQNNGVVDDSQLPKDRFSAERLKGVDSTLKIQPAKLEDSAVYLCASSLPTDGTNEKLFFGSGTQLSVL.